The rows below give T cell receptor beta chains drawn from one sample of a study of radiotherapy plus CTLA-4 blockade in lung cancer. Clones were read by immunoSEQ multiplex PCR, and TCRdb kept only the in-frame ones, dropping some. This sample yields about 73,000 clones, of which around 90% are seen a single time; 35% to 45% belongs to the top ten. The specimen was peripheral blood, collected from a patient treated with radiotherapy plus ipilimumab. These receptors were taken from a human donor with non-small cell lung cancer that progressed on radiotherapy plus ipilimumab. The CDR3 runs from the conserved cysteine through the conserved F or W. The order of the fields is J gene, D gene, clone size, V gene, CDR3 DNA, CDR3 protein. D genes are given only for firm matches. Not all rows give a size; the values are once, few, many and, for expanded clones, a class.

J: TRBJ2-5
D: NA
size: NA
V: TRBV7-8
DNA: TGTGCCAGCAGCTTAGGATGGGACAACCAAGAGACCCAGTACTTC
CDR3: CASSLGWDNQETQYF

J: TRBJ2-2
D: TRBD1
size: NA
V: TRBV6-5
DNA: TGTGCCAGCAGTTATGGGACAGGGGTCACCGGGGAGCTGTTTTTT
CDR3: CASSYGTGVTGELFF

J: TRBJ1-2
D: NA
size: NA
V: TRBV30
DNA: TGTGCCTGGATTCCCCTAAAGGGAGACTATGGCTACACCTTC
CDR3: CAWIPLKGDYGYTF

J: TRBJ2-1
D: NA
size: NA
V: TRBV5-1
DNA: TGCGCCAGCAGCTTGGAGGGCTCCTACAATGAGCAGTTCTTC
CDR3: CASSLEGSYNEQFF

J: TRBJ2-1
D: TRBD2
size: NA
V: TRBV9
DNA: TGTGCCAGCAGCGTAGTCGGGAGGGGAACGGTCAATGAGCAGTTCTTC
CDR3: CASSVVGRGTVNEQFF

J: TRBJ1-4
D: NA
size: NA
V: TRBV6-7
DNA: TGTGCCAGCAGTTACTCGAGTCTGGAAAAACTGTTTTTT
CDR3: CASSYSSLEKLFF

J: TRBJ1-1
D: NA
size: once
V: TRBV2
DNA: TGTGCCAGCAGTGTTAACGAGAACACTGAAGCTTTCTTT
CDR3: CASSVNENTEAFF

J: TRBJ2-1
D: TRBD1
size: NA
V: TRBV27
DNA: TGTGCCAGCAGCTCGACAGGGGTCAATTCCTACAATGAGCAGTTCTTC
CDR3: CASSSTGVNSYNEQFF

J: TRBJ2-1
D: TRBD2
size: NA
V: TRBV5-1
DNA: TGCGCCAGCAGCTCGGGGACTAGCGGGATGGAGCAGTTCTTC
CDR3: CASSSGTSGMEQFF

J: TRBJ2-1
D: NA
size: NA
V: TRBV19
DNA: TGTGCCAGTGGGACGCGGATTCATGAGCAGTTCTTC
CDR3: CASGTRIHEQFF

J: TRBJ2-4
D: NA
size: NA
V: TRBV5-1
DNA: TGCGCCAGCAGCCCCCGGACCAGAGACATTCAGTACTTC
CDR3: CASSPRTRDIQYF

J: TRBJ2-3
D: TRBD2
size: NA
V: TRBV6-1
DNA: TGTGCCGCACCCCGCCTAGCGGGGGCAGATACGCAGTATTTT
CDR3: CAAPRLAGADTQYF

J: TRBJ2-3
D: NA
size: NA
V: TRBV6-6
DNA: TGTGCCAGCAGTTACGTCCGGCAGGGGCGCACAGATACGCAGTATTTT
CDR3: CASSYVRQGRTDTQYF

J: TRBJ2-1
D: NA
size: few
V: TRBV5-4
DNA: TGTGCCAGCAGCTTGTCTGGTGGCAATGAGCAGTTCTTC
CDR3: CASSLSGGNEQFF

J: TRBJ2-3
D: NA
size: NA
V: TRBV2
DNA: TGTGCCAGCAGGAAAGCAGATACGCAGTATTTT
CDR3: CASRKADTQYF

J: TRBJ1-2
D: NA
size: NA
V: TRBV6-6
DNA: TGTGCCAGCAGTTACGATGGGGTCTATGGCTACACCTTC
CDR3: CASSYDGVYGYTF

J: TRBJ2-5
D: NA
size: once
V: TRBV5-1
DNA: TGCGCCAGCAGCCGTCGATCGGAGACCCAGTACTTC
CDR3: CASSRRSETQYF

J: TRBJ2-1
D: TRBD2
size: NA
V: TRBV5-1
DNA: TGCGCCAGCAGCCCGGAGCTAGCGGGAGTCCGGAATGAGCAGTTCTTC
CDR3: CASSPELAGVRNEQFF

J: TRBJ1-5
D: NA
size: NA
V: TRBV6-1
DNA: TGTGCCAGCAGTGTCTCCAATCAGCCCCAGCATTTT
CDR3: CASSVSNQPQHF

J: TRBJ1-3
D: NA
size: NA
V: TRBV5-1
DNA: TGCGCCAGCAGGCAAACAGAATCTGGAAACACCATATATTTT
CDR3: CASRQTESGNTIYF

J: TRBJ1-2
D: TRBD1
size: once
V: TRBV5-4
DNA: TGTGCCAGCAGCTTGTTGGGACAGACTAACGGCTACACCTTC
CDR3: CASSLLGQTNGYTF

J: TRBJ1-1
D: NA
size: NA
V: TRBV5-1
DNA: TGCGCCAGCAGCTTGTTCGGGACTATGAACACTGAAGCTTTCTTT
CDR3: CASSLFGTMNTEAFF

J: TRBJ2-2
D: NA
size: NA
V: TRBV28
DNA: TGTGCCAGCAGTTTAAATGGCGGGGAGCTGTTTTTT
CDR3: CASSLNGGELFF

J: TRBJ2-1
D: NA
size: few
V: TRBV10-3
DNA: TGTGCCATCATGGCTGACAAGTACAATGAGCAGTTCTTC
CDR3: CAIMADKYNEQFF

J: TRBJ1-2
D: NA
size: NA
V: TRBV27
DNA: TGTGCCAGCAGTTTGGCGGGGGCGCAAGGCTACACCTTC
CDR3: CASSLAGAQGYTF

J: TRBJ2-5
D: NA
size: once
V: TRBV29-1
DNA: TGCAGCGTTGAGTCAGGCGCCCAAGAGACCCAGTACTTC
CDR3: CSVESGAQETQYF

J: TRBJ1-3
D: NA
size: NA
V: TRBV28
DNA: TGTGCCAGCAGTTCCCATCCCGGGACAAGGTCGTTTGCCTCTGGAAACACCATATATTTT
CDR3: CASSSHPGTRSFASGNTIYF

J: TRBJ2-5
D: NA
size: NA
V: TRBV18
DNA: TGTGCCAGCTCACCAAATGAGATTCAAGAGACCCAGTACTTC
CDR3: CASSPNEIQETQYF